These T cell receptor beta chains were read from a single sample in a study of shared clonotypes between healthy human individuals. Clones were read by immunoSEQ multiplex PCR, and TCRdb kept only the in-frame ones, dropping some. The table records under 1,900,000 clones, 98% to 99% of them present only once. Sequenced sample: naive CD4+ T cells sorted from blood. The source of these receptors is a man aged 30 to 39 in good health. The CDR3 runs from the conserved cysteine through the conserved F or W.

J: TRBJ2-1
V: TRBV5-4
CDR3: CASSSTPAGLAGHNEQFF

J: TRBJ2-3
V: TRBV5-6
CDR3: CASSLPRTDTQYF

J: TRBJ1-5
V: TRBV28
CDR3: CASSRQEAGQPQHF

J: TRBJ1-1
V: TRBV9
CDR3: CASSPISPGGGTEAFF

J: TRBJ2-5
V: TRBV12-5
CDR3: CASGLMPSGPAMGTETQYF

J: TRBJ2-7
V: TRBV7-2
CDR3: CASSLVLAVIAYEQYF

J: TRBJ1-1
V: TRBV6-4
CDR3: CASSTQANTEAFF

J: TRBJ2-1
V: TRBV27
CDR3: CASSFRDSYNEQFF

J: TRBJ1-2
V: TRBV9
CDR3: CASSVAGQPGQGVYGYTF

J: TRBJ1-1
V: TRBV19
CDR3: CASSIRRENTEAFF

J: TRBJ1-2
V: TRBV19
CDR3: CASSIAGANYGYTF

J: TRBJ2-1
V: TRBV29-1
CDR3: CSVMGLAGSENEQFF

J: TRBJ1-4
V: TRBV5-1
CDR3: CASSLARGGRDEKLFF

J: TRBJ2-7
V: TRBV6-1
CDR3: CASWGQGRPYEQYF

J: TRBJ2-7
V: TRBV4-1
CDR3: CASSQEIWASGYEQYF

J: TRBJ1-2
V: TRBV28
CDR3: CASSPRWGDGYTF

J: TRBJ2-1
V: TRBV27
CDR3: CASSTRTSGSINEQFF

J: TRBJ1-1
V: TRBV20-1
CDR3: CSAQTGGEAFF

J: TRBJ2-5
V: TRBV18
CDR3: CASSPLFTSGKETQYF

J: TRBJ2-3
V: TRBV27
CDR3: CASSFTGVRGDTQYF